Below, 14 T cell receptor beta chains from the same sample are listed, as sequenced in a study of control samples from healthy donors and cancer patients. Clones were sequenced by immunoSEQ multiplex PCR, and TCRdb holds only the in-frame ones, with some missing. The repertoire consists of roughly 200,000 clones, with roughly nine tenths occurring once and the leading ten covering about 2%. The sequencing input was blood. These receptors were obtained from a man aged 25 to 45 in good health.

The chain is built from TRBV18 and TRBJ1-1, with D unresolved. The CDR3 length is 15 residues. The V gene lost 2 bases and the J gene lost 14 bases, with 24 bases spanning the gap. CDR1 and CDR2 from the germline V gene are KGHSH and LQKENI. The CDR3 spells CASSPVSDRGQRLFF. The CDR3 DNA is TGTGCCAGCTCACCAGTCTCTGATCGTGGGCAGAGGTTGTTCTTT.

This rearrangement joins TRBV3-1 (or the pseudogene TRBV3-2) to TRBJ1-2, with 7 bases matching TRBD1. The V segment lost 3 bases and the J segment 3 bases; nucleotides outside the gene matches: 1. Germline-derived CDR1 and CDR2 are LGHDT and YNNKEL (reference sequence). The CDR3 loop spans 13 amino acids. The CDR3 loop reads CASSQGQYYGYTF. The CDR3 DNA follows: TGTGCCAGCAGCCAGGGACAGTACTATGGCTACACCTTC.

This clone was detected only once. The chain combines TRBV9 with TRBJ2-1; 8 bases line up with TRBD2. Trimming removed 0 bases from V and 7 bases from J; junction bases left unmatched: 3. Germline V CDR1 and CDR2: SGDLS, YYNGEE. The length of the CDR3 is 14 residues. CDR3 loop: CASSVARGGNEQFF. The CDR3 nucleotides are TGTGCCAGCAGCGTAGCTCGGGGGGGTAATGAGCAGTTCTTC.

This clone showed up just once. This sample also contains other DNA sequences that code for the same CDR3. The chain joins TRBV30 to TRBJ1-4; D uncertain. This CDR3 has 12 amino acids. In germline, CDR1 is GTSNPN, CDR2 SVGIG (reference sequence). The V end was cut by 0 bases, the J end by 8 bases, with 7 bases between. DNA for the CDR3: TGTGCCTGGAGTGTTTTGAAGGAAAAACTGTTTTTT. This translates into CAWSVLKEKLFF.

The chain uses TRBV10-2 and TRBJ1-5, with a possible D match to TRBD1 (5 bases). Germline V gene data show CDR1 as WSHSY and CDR2 as SAAADI. This CDR3 region has 13 residues. Trimming pared 7 bases from V and 3 bases from J, leaving 10 bases between. The CDR3 here is CASTDRLNQPQHF. The CDR3 region has the DNA TGCGCCAGCACAGACAGACTCAATCAGCCCCAGCATTTT.

V and J are TRBV19 and TRBJ1-2, with D possibly TRBD1 on 5 matching bases. Per the germline V gene, CDR1 is LNHDA and CDR2 is SQIVND (reference sequence). Trimming took 8 bases from V and 4 from J, leaving 17 bases between them. The CDR3 length is 14 residues. CDR3 bases: TGTGCCAGTGTTGACAGAAGCACATTCTATGGCTACACCTTC. It codes for CASVDRSTFYGYTF.

The V and J genes are TRBV12-2 and TRBJ1-5; the DNA was not compared with TRBD1, the D call given in the table. TRBV12-2 is noted as a pseudogene. This CDR3 is built from 19 residues. The DNA of the CDR3 is TGTGCAAGTCGCTTCGACAGGGCAAACCCGGGGTATAGCAATCAGCCCCAGCATTTT. Its protein product is CASRFDRANPGYSNQPQHF.

The chain recombines TRBV5-4 with TRBJ1-2; no reliable D call. V was clipped by 4 bases and J by 6 bases, with 16 bases between them. This CDR3 is built from 14 residues. Germline V gene lookup returns CDR1 SGHNT and CDR2 YYREEE (reference sequence). In nucleotides, the CDR3 is TGTGCCAGCAGCATTGATCCAAAGAATCATGGCTACACCTTC. Translated: CASSIDPKNHGYTF.

The V call is TRBV5-6, the J call TRBJ2-7; 7 positions agree with TRBD2. Germline V CDR1 and CDR2: SGHDT, YYEEEE. The CDR3 has 16 amino acids. After removal of 2 bases from V and 3 bases from J, the junction contained 11 bases not matched to a gene. Written as DNA, the CDR3 is TGTGCCAGCAGCTTACATTTGGGAGGGAGAATCTACGAGCAGTACTTC. It specifies CASSLHLGGRIYEQYF.

As to this clone: Other DNA sequences in this sample translate to the same CDR3. The rearrangement joins TRBV6-4 to TRBJ1-2; TRBD1 matches at 7 bases. J was trimmed by 2 bases and V by 6 bases; bases with no gene match: 3. The CDR3 sequence is 13 residues long. Germline loops: CDR1 MRHNA, CDR2 SNTAGT. CDR3 DNA: TGTGCCAGCAGCCGGGACAGAAACTATGGCTACACCTTC. Translating it yields CASSRDRNYGYTF.

The DNA for the CDR3 is TGTGCCAGTGAAGCCAAAACAGGGTACTCCTACAATGAGCAGTTCTTC. Translated: CASEAKTGYSYNEQFF. The rearrangement uses TRBV13 and TRBJ2-1; D possibly corresponds to TRBD1 (6 bases). The CDR3 has 16 residues. V lost 9 bases, J lost 0 bases, and 18 bases lay in between. Germline loops: CDR1 PRHDT, CDR2 FYEKMQ (reference sequence).

This clone has only one observation. This chain joins TRBV12-5 and TRBJ2-7; 11 nucleotides align to TRBD1. The CDR3 is 15 amino acids. V lost 5 bases, J lost 5 bases, and 8 bases stayed unmatched. Per germline, CDR1 LGHNT and CDR2 FRNRAP. CDR3: CASGLPGQGDHEQYF. The CDR3 DNA reads as TGTGCTAGTGGTCTTCCGGGACAGGGGGACCACGAGCAGTACTTC.

The table lists this clone with a count of one. The V gene is TRBV15, the J gene TRBJ2-1, with 8 bases fitting TRBD1. V gave up 1 base and J gave up 9 bases; unmatched junction bases: 8. The CDR3 contains 15 residues. Germline-derived CDR1 and CDR2 are LNHNV and YYDKDF (reference sequence). CDR3: CATSRAQGAIGEQFF. The CDR3 coding sequence is TGTGCCACCAGCAGAGCCCAGGGGGCGATAGGTGAGCAGTTCTTC.

The chain links TRBV24-1 to TRBJ2-1; 9 nucleotides agree with TRBD2. The CDR3 sequence is 16 residues long. Germline lookup yields CDR1 KGHDR and CDR2 SFDVKD. V gave up 0 bases and J gave up 7 bases; unmatched junction bases: 6. DNA for the CDR3: TGTGCCACCAGTGATTTGCAGGCGGGGGGGCGAAATGAGCAGTTCTTC. It translates to CATSDLQAGGRNEQFF.